The 2 T cell receptor beta chains presented below share a single source sample, sequenced in a study of vaccination effects on CD4 cells after COVID-19. Their antigen targets remain unknown. TCRdb's copy holds only in-frame clones and misses some; the assay was immunoSEQ multiplex PCR. The sample carries more than 60,000 clones, 70% to 75% recorded once. Before sequencing took place, the ViraFEST assay used viral peptide pools to expand antigen-specific CD4+ T cells. The authors isolated CD4+ T cells after 10 days of culture. It was two doses of either the BNT162b2 or mRNA-1273 vaccine that participants received. The sequencing used CD4+ T cells from PBMCs cultured with HCoV-229E spike peptides, collected after COVID-19 vaccination. These receptors were obtained from a human donor who received a COVID-19 vaccine.

This clone was counted between two and nine times. The V call is TRBV4-1, the J call TRBJ1-1; D ambiguous. CDR3 length: 14 amino acids. Trimming shortened V by 4 bases and J by 1 base, and 10 bases separated the two germline ends. Germline V lookup: CDR1 MGHRA, CDR2 YSYEKL. CDR3 DNA: TGCGCCAGCAGCCGCCTGCGAGAGAACACTGAAGCTTTCTTT. The encoded protein is CASSRLRENTEAFF.

V usage is TRBV28 and J usage is TRBJ1-2; 10 positions match TRBD1. The CDR3 length is 15 residues. Germline V CDR1 and CDR2: MDHEN, SYDVKM. V gave up 5 bases and J gave up 6 bases; unmatched junction bases: 9. CDR3 sequence: CASSTYLTGGDGYTF. Here the CDR3 DNA reads TGTGCCAGCAGTACCTATTTGACAGGGGGCGATGGCTACACCTTC.